The sequence of this T cell receptor (beta chain) was determined in a study of blood T cell repertoires in COVID-19. On the study more broadly: Nucleic acid was either cDNA or gDNA, and it came from T cells, B-cell-depleted T cells, or PBMCs.

TCRdb's table, derived via immunoSEQ multiplex PCR, lists solely in-frame clones and lacks some. The sample holds 150,000 to 200,000 clones, 83% seen once. The germline V gene has CDR1 SQVTM and CDR2 ANQGSEA. The V segment lost 6 bases and the J segment 4 bases; nucleotides outside the gene matches: 7. This CDR3 comprises 13 residues. This chain joins TRBV29-1 and TRBJ1-1, with 8 nucleotides matching TRBD1. This TCR derives from a woman aged 80 or over with acute or convalescent COVID-19. The sample comprised peripheral blood. The CDR3 loop is CSVEDRESTEAFF. CDR3 coding DNA: TGCAGCGTCGAGGACAGGGAATCCACTGAAGCTTTCTTT.